These 22 T cell receptor beta chains were all obtained from the same sample, sequenced in a study of blood T cell repertoires in COVID-19. TCRdb keeps only in-frame clones here, not all; method: immunoSEQ multiplex PCR. The sample lists 75,000 to 100,000 clones, roughly 85% occurring once. Sequencing input: peripheral blood. All receptors come from a man aged 55 to 70 with acute or convalescent COVID-19.

The chain recombines TRBV29-1 with TRBJ2-7, with 7 positions matching TRBD2. CDR3 length: 11 residues. The V segment lost 3 bases and the J segment 7 bases; nucleotides outside the gene matches: 3. Germline CDR1 SQVTM, CDR2 ANQGSEA. The CDR3 DNA reads as TGCAGCGTTGAGAACGGGGGGGAGCAGTACTTC. Encoded protein: CSVENGGEQYF.

The chain recombines TRBV15 with TRBJ1-3, with D unclear. The V gene lost 1 base and the J gene lost 0 bases, with 10 bases spanning the gap. The CDR3 consists of 16 residues. From germline, CDR1 is LNHNV and CDR2 YYDKDF (reference sequence). The CDR3 is CATSRGKQTSGNTIYF. The CDR3 DNA reads TGTGCCACCAGCAGAGGAAAACAGACCTCTGGAAACACCATATATTTT.

The chain carries TRBV5-1 and TRBJ1-3; 8 bases match TRBD1. Per germline, CDR1 SGHRS and CDR2 YFSETQ. With V trimmed by 1 base and J by 4 bases, 13 bases remained unmatched. There are 18 residues in the CDR3. DNA for the CDR3: TGCGCCAGCAGCTTGAAACAGGCAGGGGGCCTTGGCGGAAACACCATATATTTT. It is translated as CASSLKQAGGLGGNTIYF.

The chain uses TRBV6-2 or TRBV6-3 and TRBJ2-1; 7 nucleotides line up with TRBD2. V lost 0 bases to trimming and J lost 7 bases; unmatched junction nucleotides: 9. The CDR3 runs 16 residues. The germline V gene has CDR1 MNHEY and CDR2 SVGEGT. The CDR3 region is CASSYSDWGGENEQFF. The CDR3 DNA sequence: TGTGCCAGCAGTTACTCCGACTGGGGGGGGGAGAATGAGCAGTTCTTC.

The chain carries TRBV3-1 (or the pseudogene TRBV3-2) and TRBJ2-3, with TRBD2 identical over 10 bases. Germline-derived CDR1 and CDR2 are LGHDT and YNNKEL (reference sequence). Trimming took 9 bases from V and 5 from J; bases not matched to a gene: 14. CDR3 size: 16 residues. The CDR3 sequence: CARANGQRGGRDTQYF. The CDR3 coding sequence is TGTGCCAGAGCCAATGGTCAGCGGGGGGGCAGAGATACGCAGTATTTT.

The J gene is TRBJ2-1, the V gene TRBV10-1, with 14 bases lining up with TRBD2. The CDR3 has 19 amino acids. V shed 5 bases and J 0 bases; nucleotides not matched to a gene: 9. Germline loops: CDR1 WNHNN, CDR2 SYGVQD (reference sequence). The CDR3 region has the DNA TGCGCCAGCAGTCACTGGACTAGCGGGGGGAAGAGCTCCTACAATGAGCAGTTCTTC. Translation gives CASSHWTSGGKSSYNEQFF.

This clone was detected only a few times. This chain uses TRBV2 with TRBJ1-6; 9 positions agree with TRBD1. Trimming cost V 6 bases and J 9 bases; bases outside gene matches: 9. This CDR3 region has 15 residues. Looked up from germline, CDR1 is SNHLY and CDR2 is FYNNEI. The CDR3, as DNA: TGTGCCAGCAGGAGCGGTACAGGGGGCGGTTCACCCCTCCACTTT. Protein sequence: CASRSGTGGGSPLHF.

This chain connects TRBV19 to TRBJ1-5; D may be TRBD1 (6 bases). This CDR3 comprises 16 residues. Trimming shortened V by 3 bases and J by 1 base, and 13 bases separated the two germline ends. Germline assignment: CDR1 LNHDA and CDR2 SQIVND (reference sequence). The CDR3 DNA reads as TGTGCCAGTAGTATCTTGGCAGGGGTGAGCAATCAGCCCCAGCATTTT. This gives the protein CASSILAGVSNQPQHF.

The rearrangement joins TRBV11-1 to TRBJ2-5; D is perhaps TRBD1 (6 bases). The V end lost 4 bases, the J end lost 7 bases, and 22 bases lay between the germline ends. CDR1 is SGHAT, CDR2 FQDESV, per germline (reference sequence). CDR3 length: 16 residues. CDR3 protein: CASSSTVLGAMVTQYF. CDR3 coding DNA: TGTGCCAGCAGCTCCACCGTCTTGGGGGCCATGGTGACCCAGTACTTC.

The CDR3 DNA follows: TGTGCCAGTAAAACCCTTGAAACAGGGCCGAGGAGCAATCAGCCCCAGCATTTT. It codes for CASKTLETGPRSNQPQHF. J is TRBJ1-5 and V is TRBV19; possible D gene TRBD1, 6 bases. CDR3 size: 18 residues. Looked up from germline, CDR1 is LNHDA and CDR2 is SQIVND (reference sequence). Trimming removed 7 bases at V and 1 base at J, with 23 bases between.

V gene TRBV6-2 or TRBV6-3 combines with J gene TRBJ2-6, with 10 bases aligning to TRBD1. The V gene's germline CDR1 is MNHEY and CDR2 SVGEGT. This CDR3 has 18 amino acids. The ends lost 5 bases at V and 2 bases at J; junction bases unmatched: 9. CDR3 coding DNA: TGTGCCAGCAGTGCTCGAGGACAGGGGGTTCCTGGGGCCAACGTCCTGACTTTC. This codes for CASSARGQGVPGANVLTF.

The CDR3 spells CASSQAFSRVQSPLHF. CDR3 bases: TGTGCCAGCAGCCAAGCATTCTCCAGGGTCCAATCACCCCTCCACTTT. The chain employs TRBV3-1 (or the pseudogene TRBV3-2) and TRBJ1-6; D is possibly TRBD1 (5 bases). Trimming stripped 1 base from V and 10 bases from J, with 17 bases between. Germline V gives CDR1 LGHDT, CDR2 YNNKEL (reference sequence). The CDR3 is 16 residues long.

V usage is TRBV4-3 and J usage is TRBJ2-2, with D unresolved. V lost 0 bases and J lost 1, with 6 bases in between. Germline V gives CDR1 LGHNA, CDR2 YSLEER. This CDR3 region has 15 residues. CDR3: CASSQDAVNTGELFF. CDR3 coding DNA: TGCGCCAGCAGCCAAGATGCAGTGAACACCGGGGAGCTGTTTTTT.

The chain carries TRBV10-3 and TRBJ2-7; TRBD1 aligns across 8 bases. Trimming took 4 bases from V and 5 from J; bases not matched to a gene: 7. Germline loops: CDR1 ENHRY, CDR2 SYGVKD. This CDR3 has 14 residues. Written as DNA, the CDR3 is TGTGCCATCAGTGCCCGGGACAGGTCCGACGAGCAGTACTTC. Protein: CAISARDRSDEQYF.

In this sample, this clone turned up a few times. The genes are TRBV2 and TRBJ1-1; D unresolved. V was clipped by 3 bases and J by 1 base, with 6 bases between them. Germline lookup yields CDR1 SNHLY and CDR2 FYNNEI. The CDR3 sequence is 13 residues long. The CDR3 nucleotides read TGTGCCAGCAGTGAGGTAGAGAACACTGAAGCTTTCTTT. Translating gives CASSEVENTEAFF.

The gene calls are TRBV18 and TRBJ1-4; 7 bases are shared with TRBD1. Trimming took 3 bases from V and 5 from J; bases not matched to a gene: 9. The CDR3 runs to 16 residues. Germline V lookup: CDR1 KGHSH, CDR2 LQKENI. DNA for the CDR3: TGTGCCAGCTCACCCGTAAAGGGGGCGCCGAATGAAAAACTGTTTTTT. It specifies CASSPVKGAPNEKLFF. Looking up the rest from reference TRBV18 and TRBJ1-4 gives the full variable domain: NAGVMQNPRHLVRRRGQEARLRCSPMKGHSHVYWYRQLPEEGLKFMVYLQKENIIDESGMPKERFSAEFPKEGPSILRIQQVVRGDSAAYFCASSPVKGAPNEKLFFGSGTQLSVL.

This chain connects TRBV19 to TRBJ2-2; D uncertain. The length of the CDR3 is 13 residues. The V gene's germline CDR1 is LNHDA and CDR2 SQIVND (reference sequence). V was clipped by 5 bases and J by 10 bases, with 14 bases between them. The CDR3, as DNA: TGTGCCAGTAGTCCCACCCCCCTAGAGGAGCTGTTTTTT. It is translated as CASSPTPLEELFF.

This chain links TRBV11-2 with TRBJ1-5; D remains unclear. Germline CDR1 SGHAT, CDR2 FQNNGV. V lost 2 bases and J 6 bases, leaving 14 bases between the germline ends. The CDR3 loop spans 15 amino acids. CDR3 in amino acids: CASSLTHQEGQPQHF. The CDR3, as DNA: TGTGCCAGCAGCTTAACACACCAGGAGGGTCAGCCCCAGCATTTT.

This chain links TRBV19 with TRBJ1-3; D gene unclear. From germline, CDR1 is LNHDA and CDR2 SQIVND (reference sequence). Trimming stripped 0 bases from V and 0 bases from J, with 9 bases between. The CDR3 has 16 residues. CDR3 region: CASSIDPPSSGNTIYF. The DNA of the CDR3 is TGTGCCAGTAGTATAGATCCACCTAGCTCTGGAAACACCATATATTTT.

The rearrangement joins TRBV5-1 to TRBJ2-3; tentatively, D is TRBD2 (6 bases). Deletions cut 0 bases from V and 5 bases from J, with 10 bases between. This CDR3 spans 14 amino acids. Germline V gives CDR1 SGHRS, CDR2 YFSETQ. The CDR3 sequence is CASSLEGRGDTQYF. For the CDR3, the DNA is TGCGCCAGCAGCTTGGAAGGGCGGGGAGATACGCAGTATTTT.

The chain has TRBV7-8 and TRBJ2-6, with 8 nucleotides matching TRBD1. With V trimmed by 1 base and J by 3 bases, 5 bases remained unmatched. The CDR3 is 17 amino acids. Germline CDR1 is SGHVS and CDR2 is FQNEAQ. CDR3 residues: CASSLVMTGVGANVLTF. CDR3 DNA sequence: TGTGCCAGCAGCTTAGTGATGACAGGGGTTGGGGCCAACGTCCTGACTTTC.

The gene calls are TRBV5-4 and TRBJ1-6; possibly TRBD1 for D (5 bases). The CDR3 is 15 amino acids. Trimming removed 4 bases at V and 9 bases at J, with 17 bases between. The germline gives CDR1 SGHNT, CDR2 YYREEE (reference sequence). The CDR3 loop is CASSLDSTRGSPLHF. The CDR3 DNA sequence: TGTGCCAGCAGCCTTGACAGCACAAGGGGTTCACCCCTCCACTTT.